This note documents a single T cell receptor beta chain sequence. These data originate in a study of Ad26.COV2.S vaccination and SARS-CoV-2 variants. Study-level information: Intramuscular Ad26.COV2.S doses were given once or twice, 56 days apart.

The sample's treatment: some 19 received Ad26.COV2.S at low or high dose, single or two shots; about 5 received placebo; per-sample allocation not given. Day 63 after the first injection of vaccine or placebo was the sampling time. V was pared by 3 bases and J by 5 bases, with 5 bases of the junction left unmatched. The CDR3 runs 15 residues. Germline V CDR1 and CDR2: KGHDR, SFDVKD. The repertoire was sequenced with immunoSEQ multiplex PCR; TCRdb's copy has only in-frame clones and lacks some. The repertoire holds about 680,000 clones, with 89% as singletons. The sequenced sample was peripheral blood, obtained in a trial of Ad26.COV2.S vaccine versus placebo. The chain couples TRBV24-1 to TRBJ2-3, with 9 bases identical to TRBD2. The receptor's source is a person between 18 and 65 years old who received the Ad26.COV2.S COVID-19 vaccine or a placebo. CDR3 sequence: CATSDGTSWGDTQYF. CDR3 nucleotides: TGTGCCACCAGTGATGGGACTAGCTGGGGAGATACGCAGTATTTT.